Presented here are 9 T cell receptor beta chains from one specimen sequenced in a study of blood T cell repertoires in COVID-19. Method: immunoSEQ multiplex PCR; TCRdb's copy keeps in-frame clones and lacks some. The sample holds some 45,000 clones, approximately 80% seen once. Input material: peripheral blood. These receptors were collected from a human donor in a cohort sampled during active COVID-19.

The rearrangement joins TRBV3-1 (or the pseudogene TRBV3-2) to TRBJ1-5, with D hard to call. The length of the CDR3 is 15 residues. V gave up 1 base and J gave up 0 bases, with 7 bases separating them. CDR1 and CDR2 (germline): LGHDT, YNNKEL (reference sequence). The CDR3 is CASSQGGNSNQPQHF. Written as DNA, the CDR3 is TGTGCCAGCAGCCAAGGAGGGAATAGCAATCAGCCCCAGCATTTT.

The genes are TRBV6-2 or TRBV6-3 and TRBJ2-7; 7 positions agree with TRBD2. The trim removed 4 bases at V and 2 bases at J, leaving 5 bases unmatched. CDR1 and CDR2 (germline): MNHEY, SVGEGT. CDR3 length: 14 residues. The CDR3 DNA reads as TGTGCCAGCAGTTGGGGGGGTAGGGCCTACGAGCAGTACTTC. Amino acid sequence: CASSWGGRAYEQYF.

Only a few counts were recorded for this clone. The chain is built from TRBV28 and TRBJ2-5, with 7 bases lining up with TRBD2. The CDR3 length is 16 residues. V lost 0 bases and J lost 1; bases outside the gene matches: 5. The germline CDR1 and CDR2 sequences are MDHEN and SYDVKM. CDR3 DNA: TGTGCCAGCAGTTTATGGGGAGGGCGGGTCCAAGAGACCCAGTACTTC. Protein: CASSLWGGRVQETQYF.

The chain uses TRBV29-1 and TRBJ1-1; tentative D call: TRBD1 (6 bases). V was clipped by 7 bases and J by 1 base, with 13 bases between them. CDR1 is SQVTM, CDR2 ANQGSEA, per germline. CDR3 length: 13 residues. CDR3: CSAMGQANTEAFF. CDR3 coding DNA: TGCAGCGCAATGGGACAAGCGAACACTGAAGCTTTCTTT.

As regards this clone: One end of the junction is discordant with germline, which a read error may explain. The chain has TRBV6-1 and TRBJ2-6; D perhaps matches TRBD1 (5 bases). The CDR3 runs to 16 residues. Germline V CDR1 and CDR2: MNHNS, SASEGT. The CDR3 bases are TGTGCCAGCAGAGAAGGGGTGGGGCCTGGGGCCAACGTCCTGACTTTC. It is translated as CASREGVGPGANVLTF.

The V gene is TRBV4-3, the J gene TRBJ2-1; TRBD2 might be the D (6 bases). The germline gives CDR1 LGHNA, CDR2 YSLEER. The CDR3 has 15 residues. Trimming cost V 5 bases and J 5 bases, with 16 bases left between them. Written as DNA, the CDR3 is TGCGCCAGCAGCGCCGATCGGGAGATCCACAATGAGCAGTTCTTC. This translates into CASSADREIHNEQFF.

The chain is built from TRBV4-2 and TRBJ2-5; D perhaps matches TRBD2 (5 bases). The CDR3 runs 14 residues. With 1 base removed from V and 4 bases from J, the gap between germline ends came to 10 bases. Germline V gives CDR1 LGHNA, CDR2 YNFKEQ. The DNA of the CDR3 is TGTGCCAGCAGCCAAGGCGGGTTGGGAGAGACCCAGTACTTC. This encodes CASSQGGLGETQYF.

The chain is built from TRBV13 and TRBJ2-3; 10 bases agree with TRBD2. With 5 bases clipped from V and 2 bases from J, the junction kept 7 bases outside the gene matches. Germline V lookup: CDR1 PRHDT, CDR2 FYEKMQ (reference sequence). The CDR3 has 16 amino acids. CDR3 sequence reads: CASSPAGLAVTDTQYF. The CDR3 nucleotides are TGTGCCAGCAGCCCCGCCGGACTAGCGGTCACAGATACGCAGTATTTT.

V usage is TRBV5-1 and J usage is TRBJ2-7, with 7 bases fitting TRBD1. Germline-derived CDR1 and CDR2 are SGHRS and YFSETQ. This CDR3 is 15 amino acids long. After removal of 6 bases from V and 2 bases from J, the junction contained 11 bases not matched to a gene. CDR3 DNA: TGCGCCAGCAAGGAACAGGGACAGACAACCTACGAGCAGTACTTC. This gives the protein CASKEQGQTTYEQYF.